These 5 T cell receptor beta chains were sequenced from one sample in a study of Graves' ophthalmopathy and Graves' hyperthyroidism. Researchers took RNA transcripts and amplified TCR beta CDR3 regions from them. HTBI primers were employed in first-round RT-PCR, then a second-round multiplex PCR followed. In TCRdb, the multiplex PCR reads were re-called with MiXCR into one record per CDR3 protein. Of 170,000 or so distinct CDR3 sequences listed, around 39% were seen once; the top ten hold roughly 8.9%. Sequences were obtained from peripheral blood. These receptors came from a man aged 30 to 45 with Graves' ophthalmopathy.

This clonotype has at least ten counts. The chain combines TRBV20-1 with TRBJ2-5; TRBD1 agrees at 10 bases. Germline trimming cut 0 bases from V and 5 bases from J; bases unmatched to any gene: 12. Germline CDR1 and CDR2: DFQATT and SNEGSKA (reference sequence). There are 17 residues in the CDR3. The CDR3 is CSAREPNDRGLKETQYF. The CDR3 DNA follows: TGCAGTGCTAGAGAACCGAACGACAGGGGGCTGAAGGAGACCCAGTACTTC.

This clonotype was observed at least ten times. The chain uses TRBV28 and TRBJ2-4; TRBD2 matches 9 bases. Trimming cost V 6 bases and J 1 base; bases outside gene matches: 7. This CDR3 is 16 amino acids long. The germline CDR1 and CDR2 sequences are MDHEN and SYDVKM. The CDR3 is CASSRTSERAKNIQYF. DNA of the CDR3: TGTGCCAGCAGCCGGACTAGCGAGAGGGCCAAAAACATTCAGTACTTC.

This clonotype was counted once. The rearrangement joins TRBV6-2 or TRBV6-3 to TRBJ1-5; a possible D gene is TRBD1 (5 bases). The germline gives CDR1 MNHEY, CDR2 SVGEGT. This CDR3 has 18 amino acids. V lost 0 bases and J lost 0, with 15 bases in between. The CDR3 DNA is TGTGCCAGCAGTTACTCGACGTGGGGCAGTACTAGCAATCAGCCCCAGCATTTT. Protein: CASSYSTWGSTSNQPQHF.

V and J are TRBV12-3 or TRBV12-4 and TRBJ1-1; D remains ambiguous. V was pared by 6 bases and J by 1 base, with 12 bases between. The CDR3 runs 14 residues. CDR3 sequence (DNA): TGTGCCAGCAGCAGCTGGAACAAGAACACTGAAGCTTTCTTT. Amino acids: CASSSWNKNTEAFF.

This clonotype showed up many times. The rearrangement links TRBV20-1 to TRBJ1-3, with 7 bases fitting TRBD1. V gave up 1 base and J gave up 2 bases; unmatched junction bases: 11. The CDR3 length is 17 residues. Germline loops: CDR1 DFQATT, CDR2 SNEGSKA (reference sequence). The CDR3 is CSARVLAGRGTGNTIYF. CDR3 coding DNA: TGCAGTGCTAGAGTCTTGGCAGGCAGGGGGACTGGAAACACCATATATTTT.